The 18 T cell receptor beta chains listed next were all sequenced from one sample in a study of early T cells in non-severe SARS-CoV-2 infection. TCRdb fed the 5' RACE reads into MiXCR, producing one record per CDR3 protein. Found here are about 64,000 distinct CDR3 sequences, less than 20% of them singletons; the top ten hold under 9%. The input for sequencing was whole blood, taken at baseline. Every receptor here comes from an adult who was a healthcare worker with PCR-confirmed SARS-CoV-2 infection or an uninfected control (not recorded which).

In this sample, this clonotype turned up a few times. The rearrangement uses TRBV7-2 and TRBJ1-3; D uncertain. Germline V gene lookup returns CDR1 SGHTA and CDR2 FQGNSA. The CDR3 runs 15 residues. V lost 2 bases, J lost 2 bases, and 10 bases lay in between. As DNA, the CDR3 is TGTGCCAGCAGCTTATGGCACGGGGCTGGAAACACCATATATTTT. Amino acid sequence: CASSLWHGAGNTIYF.

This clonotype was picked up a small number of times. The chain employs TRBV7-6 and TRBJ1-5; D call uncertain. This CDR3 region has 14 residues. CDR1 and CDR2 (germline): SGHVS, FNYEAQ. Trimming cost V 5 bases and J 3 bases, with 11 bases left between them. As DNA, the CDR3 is TGTGCCAGCAGCGGCGGGCAGTTCAATCAGCCCCAGCATTTT. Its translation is CASSGGQFNQPQHF. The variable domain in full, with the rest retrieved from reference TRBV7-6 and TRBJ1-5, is GAGVSQSPRYKVTKRGQDVALRCDPISGHVSLYWYRQALGQGPEFLTYFNYEAQQDKSGLPNDRFSAERPEGSISTLTIQRTEQRDSAMYRCASSGGQFNQPQHFGDGTRLSIL.

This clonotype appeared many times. The CDR3 is CASSGGDRVTILTAFF. DNA for the CDR3: TGTGCCAGCAGCGGGGGGGACAGGGTAACGATTCTTACGGCTTTCTTT. The chain joins TRBV7-8 to TRBJ1-1, with TRBD1 matching 9 bases. The CDR3 length is 16 residues. Germline trimming cut 5 bases from V and 11 bases from J; bases unmatched to any gene: 18. Germline loops: CDR1 SGHVS, CDR2 FQNEAQ.

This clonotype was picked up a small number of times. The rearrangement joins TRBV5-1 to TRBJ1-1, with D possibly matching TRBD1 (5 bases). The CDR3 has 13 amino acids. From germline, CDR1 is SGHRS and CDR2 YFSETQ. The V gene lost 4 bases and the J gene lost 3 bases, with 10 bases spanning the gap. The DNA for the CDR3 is TGCGCCAGCAGCCGGTTGGGGGACACTGAAGCTTTCTTT. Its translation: CASSRLGDTEAFF.

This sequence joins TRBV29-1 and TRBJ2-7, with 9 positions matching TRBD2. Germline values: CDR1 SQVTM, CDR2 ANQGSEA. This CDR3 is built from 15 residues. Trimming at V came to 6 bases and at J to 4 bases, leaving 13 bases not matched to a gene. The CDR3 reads CSVRMGPSGKYEQYF. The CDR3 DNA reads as TGCAGCGTAAGGATGGGGCCTAGCGGGAAGTACGAGCAGTACTTC.

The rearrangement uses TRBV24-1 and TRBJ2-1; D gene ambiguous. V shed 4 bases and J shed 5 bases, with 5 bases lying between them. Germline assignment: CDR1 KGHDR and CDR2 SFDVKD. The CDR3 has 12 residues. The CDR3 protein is CATSDFNNEQFF. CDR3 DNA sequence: TGTGCCACCAGTGACTTTAACAATGAGCAGTTCTTC.

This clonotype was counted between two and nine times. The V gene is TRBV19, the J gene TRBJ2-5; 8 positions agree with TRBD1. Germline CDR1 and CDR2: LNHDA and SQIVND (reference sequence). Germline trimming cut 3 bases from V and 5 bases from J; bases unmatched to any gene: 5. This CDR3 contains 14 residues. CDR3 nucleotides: TGTGCCAGTAGTATGCCGGACAGGGCGGAGACCCAGTACTTC. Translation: CASSMPDRAETQYF.

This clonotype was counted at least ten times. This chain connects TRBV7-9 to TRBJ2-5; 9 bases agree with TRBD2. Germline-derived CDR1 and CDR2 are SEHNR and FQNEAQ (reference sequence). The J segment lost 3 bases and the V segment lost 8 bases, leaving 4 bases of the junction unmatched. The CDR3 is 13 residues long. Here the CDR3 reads CASSASGEETQYF. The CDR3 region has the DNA TGTGCCAGCTCGGCTAGCGGGGAAGAGACCCAGTACTTC.

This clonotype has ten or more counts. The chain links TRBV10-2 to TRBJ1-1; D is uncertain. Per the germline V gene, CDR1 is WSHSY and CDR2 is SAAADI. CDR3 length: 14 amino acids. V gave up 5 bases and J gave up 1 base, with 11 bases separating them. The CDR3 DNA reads TGCGCCAGCAGTCCCCTCGGAAGGAACACTGAAGCTTTCTTT. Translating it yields CASSPLGRNTEAFF.

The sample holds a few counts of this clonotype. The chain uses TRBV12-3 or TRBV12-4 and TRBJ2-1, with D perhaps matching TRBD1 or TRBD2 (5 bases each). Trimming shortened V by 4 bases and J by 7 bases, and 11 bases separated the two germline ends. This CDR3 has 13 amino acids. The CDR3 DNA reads TGTGCCAGCAGTTGGGACGGGTTAAATGAGCAGTTCTTC. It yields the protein CASSWDGLNEQFF.

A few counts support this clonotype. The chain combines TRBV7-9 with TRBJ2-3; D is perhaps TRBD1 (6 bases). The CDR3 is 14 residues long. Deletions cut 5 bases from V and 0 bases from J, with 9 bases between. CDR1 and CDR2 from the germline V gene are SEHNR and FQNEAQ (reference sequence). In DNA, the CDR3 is TGTGCCAGCAGCAGGGACATCAGCACAGATACGCAGTATTTT. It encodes CASSRDISTDTQYF.

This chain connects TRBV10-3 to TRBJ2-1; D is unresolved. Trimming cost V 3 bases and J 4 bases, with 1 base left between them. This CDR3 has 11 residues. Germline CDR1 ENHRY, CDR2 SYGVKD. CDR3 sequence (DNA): TGTGCCATCAGTGAATACAATGAGCAGTTCTTC. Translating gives CAISEYNEQFF.

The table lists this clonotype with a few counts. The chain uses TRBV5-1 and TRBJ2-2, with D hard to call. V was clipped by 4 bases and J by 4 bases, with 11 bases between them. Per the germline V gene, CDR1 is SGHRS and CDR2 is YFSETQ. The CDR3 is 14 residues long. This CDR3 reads CASSARALTGELFF. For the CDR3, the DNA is TGCGCCAGCAGCGCCCGAGCCCTCACCGGGGAGCTGTTTTTT. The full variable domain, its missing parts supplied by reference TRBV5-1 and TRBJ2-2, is KAGVTQTPRYLIKTRGQQVTLSCSPISGHRSVSWYQQTPGQGLQFLFEYFSETQRNKGNFPGRFSGRQFSNSRSEMNVSTLELGDSALYLCASSARALTGELFFGEGSRLTVL.

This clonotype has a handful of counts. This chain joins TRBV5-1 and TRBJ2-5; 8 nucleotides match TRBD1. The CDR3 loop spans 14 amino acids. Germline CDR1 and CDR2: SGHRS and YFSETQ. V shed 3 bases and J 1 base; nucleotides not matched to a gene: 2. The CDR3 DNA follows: TGCGCCAGCAGCTCGACAGGGGCCCAAGAGACCCAGTACTTC. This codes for CASSSTGAQETQYF.

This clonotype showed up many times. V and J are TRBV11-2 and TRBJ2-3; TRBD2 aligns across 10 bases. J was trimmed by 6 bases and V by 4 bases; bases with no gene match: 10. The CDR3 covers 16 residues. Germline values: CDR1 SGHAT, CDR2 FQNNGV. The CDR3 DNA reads TGTGCCAGCAGCTCTAGGACTAGCGGTTTCTCCGATACGCAGTATTTT. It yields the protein CASSSRTSGFSDTQYF.

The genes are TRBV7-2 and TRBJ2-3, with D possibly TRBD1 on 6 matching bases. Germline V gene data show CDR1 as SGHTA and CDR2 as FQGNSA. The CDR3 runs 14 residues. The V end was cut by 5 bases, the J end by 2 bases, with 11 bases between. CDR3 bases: TGTGCCAGCAGCCGCGACAGGACCACAGATACGCAGTATTTT. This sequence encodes CASSRDRTTDTQYF.

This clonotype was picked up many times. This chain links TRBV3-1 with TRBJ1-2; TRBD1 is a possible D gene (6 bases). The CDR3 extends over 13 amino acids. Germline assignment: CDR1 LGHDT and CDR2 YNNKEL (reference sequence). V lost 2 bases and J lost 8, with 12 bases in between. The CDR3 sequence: CASSQRTVEGYTF. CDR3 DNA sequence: TGTGCCAGCAGCCAACGGACAGTTGAGGGCTACACCTTC. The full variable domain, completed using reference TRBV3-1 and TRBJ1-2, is DTAVSQTPKYLVTQMGNDKSIKCEQNLGHDTMYWYKQDSKKFLKIMFSYNNKELIINETVPNRFSPKSPDKAHLNLHINSLELGDSAVYFCASSQRTVEGYTFGSGTRLTVV.

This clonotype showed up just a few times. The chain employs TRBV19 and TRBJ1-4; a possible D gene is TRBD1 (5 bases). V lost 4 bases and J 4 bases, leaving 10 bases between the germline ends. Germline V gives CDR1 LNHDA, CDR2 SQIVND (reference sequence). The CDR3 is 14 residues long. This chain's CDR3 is CASSSRQSNEKLFF. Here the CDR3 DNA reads TGTGCCAGTAGTAGTAGACAGAGTAATGAAAAACTGTTTTTT.